This is a list of T cell receptor beta chains from one sample in a study of OX40 agonist ivuxolimab in advanced cancers. This table comes from immunoSEQ multiplex PCR, and its TCRdb copy is limited to in-frame clones, with some not included. The repertoire consists of 70,000 or so clones, with around 91% occurring once and the leading ten covering roughly a tenth. The specimen comprised CD4+ or CD8+ T cells sorted from blood, sampled in a trial of the OX40 agonist ivuxolimab. These receptors originate from an adult with an advanced solid tumor such as melanoma, head and neck, liver or kidney cancer. CDR3s include the opening cysteine and the closing phenylalanine or tryptophan. A D gene is named only where the DNA matches it firmly. Size tells how often a clone was seen (once, few, many) or the class of an expanded clone, and some rows leave it out.

CDR3nt: TGTGCCAGCAGCGTACGGGGCGGGCCGGATGAAAAACTGTTTTTT; CDR3aa: CASSVRGGPDEKLFF; abundance: -; v_gene: TRBV9; d_gene: -; len: 15; j_gene: TRBJ1-4
CDR3nt: TGTGCCAGCAGCGGGGGGACAGAGGGCTACAATGAGCAGTTCTTC; CDR3aa: CASSGGTEGYNEQFF; abundance: -; v_gene: TRBV9; d_gene: TRBD1; len: 15; j_gene: TRBJ2-1
CDR3nt: TGTGCCAGCAGCCATGTCCCGGGACAGGGGAACACTGAAGCTTTCTTT; CDR3aa: CASSHVPGQGNTEAFF; abundance: -; v_gene: TRBV11-2; d_gene: TRBD1; len: 16; j_gene: TRBJ1-1
CDR3nt: TGTGCCAGCAGCTTAGAGTTGGGTGAGCAGTTCTTC; CDR3aa: CASSLELGEQFF; abundance: -; v_gene: TRBV11-3; d_gene: -; len: 12; j_gene: TRBJ2-1
CDR3nt: TGTGCCAGCAGTTACTCTGACAGGGTGACCGGCTACACCTTC; CDR3aa: CASSYSDRVTGYTF; abundance: once; v_gene: TRBV6-6; d_gene: TRBD1; len: 14; j_gene: TRBJ1-2
CDR3nt: TGTGCCAGCAGTTCCGTGGGACAGCTTTCATTCTACGAGCAGTACTTC; CDR3aa: CASSSVGQLSFYEQYF; abundance: -; v_gene: TRBV27; d_gene: TRBD1; len: 16; j_gene: TRBJ2-7
CDR3nt: TGTGCCAGCAGCTTAGCGACAGGAGATACCGGGGAGCTGTTTTTT; CDR3aa: CASSLATGDTGELFF; abundance: -; v_gene: TRBV7-8; d_gene: -; len: 15; j_gene: TRBJ2-2
CDR3nt: TGTGCCACCTCAGGACAAGAGTACTACGAGCAGTACTTC; CDR3aa: CATSGQEYYEQYF; abundance: once; v_gene: TRBV10-3; d_gene: -; len: 13; j_gene: TRBJ2-7
CDR3nt: TGCGCCAGCAGCCGGGGGACAGTAGGCTTTGGCTACGAGCAGTACTTC; CDR3aa: CASSRGTVGFGYEQYF; abundance: -; v_gene: TRBV5-1; d_gene: -; len: 16; j_gene: TRBJ2-7
CDR3nt: TGCGCCAGCAGCCAAGATATTGGGACTAGCGGGCTGTACAATGAGCAGTTCTTC; CDR3aa: CASSQDIGTSGLYNEQFF; abundance: -; v_gene: TRBV4-1; d_gene: TRBD2; len: 18; j_gene: TRBJ2-1
CDR3nt: TGTGCCAGCTCACCGTCTACTGGGGGACCACAGCATTTT; CDR3aa: CASSPSTGGPQHF; abundance: few; v_gene: TRBV18; d_gene: -; len: 13; j_gene: TRBJ1-5
CDR3nt: TGTGCCAGCAGCCAACAACAGACCCAAGAGACCCAGTACTTC; CDR3aa: CASSQQQTQETQYF; abundance: -; v_gene: TRBV16; d_gene: -; len: 14; j_gene: TRBJ2-5
CDR3nt: TGTGCCAGCAGCTCCCGGGGGGACAGGGTTTACGAGCAGTACTTC; CDR3aa: CASSSRGDRVYEQYF; abundance: -; v_gene: TRBV5-6; d_gene: TRBD1; len: 15; j_gene: TRBJ2-7
CDR3nt: TGTGCCAGCAGTGAAGGGGCCAGGAGCTCCTACGAGCAGTACTTC; CDR3aa: CASSEGARSSYEQYF; abundance: many; v_gene: TRBV2; d_gene: -; len: 15; j_gene: TRBJ2-7
CDR3nt: TGTGCCACCACCACAGAGGGATTTAAGGGCAATGAGCAGTTCTTC; CDR3aa: CATTTEGFKGNEQFF; abundance: -; v_gene: TRBV2; d_gene: -; len: 15; j_gene: TRBJ2-1
CDR3nt: TGTGCCAGCAGTTACTCGTCGGGTGCCACTGAAGCTTTCTTT; CDR3aa: CASSYSSGATEAFF; abundance: -; v_gene: TRBV6-5; d_gene: -; len: 14; j_gene: TRBJ1-1
CDR3nt: TGTGCCAGCAGCTTAGCAGGAGCTAGCGGGGTTGGTACCTACGAGCAGTACTTC; CDR3aa: CASSLAGASGVGTYEQYF; abundance: -; v_gene: TRBV7-9; d_gene: TRBD2; len: 18; j_gene: TRBJ2-7
CDR3nt: TGCGCCAGCAGCTCGACCAAGACAGGGGATGTTCGTGAAAAACTGTTTTTT; CDR3aa: CASSSTKTGDVREKLFF; abundance: -; v_gene: TRBV5-1; d_gene: TRBD1; len: 17; j_gene: TRBJ1-4
CDR3nt: TGTGCCAGCAGCGACGAAGAGACCCAGTACTTC; CDR3aa: CASSDEETQYF; abundance: once; v_gene: TRBV9; d_gene: -; len: 11; j_gene: TRBJ2-5
CDR3nt: TGTGCCAGTGGGCGGGGGGCTAAGTCGGAAGAGACCCAGTACTTC; CDR3aa: CASGRGAKSEETQYF; abundance: -; v_gene: TRBV5-4; d_gene: TRBD2; len: 15; j_gene: TRBJ2-5
CDR3nt: TGTGCTAGTGGTTTGACCACTTCGAACACTGAAGCTTTCTTT; CDR3aa: CASGLTTSNTEAFF; abundance: -; v_gene: TRBV12-5; d_gene: -; len: 14; j_gene: TRBJ1-1
CDR3nt: TGTGCCAGCAGCGCCCCTGGACTAGGGGATACGCAGTATTTT; CDR3aa: CASSAPGLGDTQYF; abundance: -; v_gene: TRBV9; d_gene: TRBD2; len: 14; j_gene: TRBJ2-3
CDR3nt: TGCGCCAGCAGCCACACACAGGGGTTCGGCGGGGAGCTGTTTTTT; CDR3aa: CASSHTQGFGGELFF; abundance: few; v_gene: TRBV5-1; d_gene: TRBD1; len: 15; j_gene: TRBJ2-2
CDR3nt: TGTGCCACCCAAGGACAGATGAATGAAAAACTGTTTTTT; CDR3aa: CATQGQMNEKLFF; abundance: -; v_gene: TRBV2; d_gene: -; len: 13; j_gene: TRBJ1-4
CDR3nt: TGTGCCATCAGTGAGAATCGTGACGCGCCGACAACCTACGAGCAGTACTTC; CDR3aa: CAISENRDAPTTYEQYF; abundance: -; v_gene: TRBV10-3; d_gene: -; len: 17; j_gene: TRBJ2-7
CDR3nt: TGTGCCAGCTCACCTGGACGGGCGACTAGCGGCGGCGGGGAGCTGTTTTTT; CDR3aa: CASSPGRATSGGGELFF; abundance: few; v_gene: TRBV18; d_gene: TRBD2; len: 17; j_gene: TRBJ2-2
CDR3nt: TGTGCCAGCAGCCCTGGGACTGTAAACCCGTCCACTGAAGCTTTCTTT; CDR3aa: CASSPGTVNPSTEAFF; abundance: -; v_gene: TRBV4-2; d_gene: -; len: 16; j_gene: TRBJ1-1
CDR3nt: TGTGCCAGCTCACCCAATAGGGGGCTCCAAGAGACCCAGTACTTC; CDR3aa: CASSPNRGLQETQYF; abundance: once; v_gene: TRBV18; d_gene: TRBD1; len: 15; j_gene: TRBJ2-5
CDR3nt: TGTGCCAGCAGTGAAGCGGGAACTTCCTACGAGCAGTACTTC; CDR3aa: CASSEAGTSYEQYF; abundance: -; v_gene: TRBV25-1; d_gene: -; len: 14; j_gene: TRBJ2-7
CDR3nt: TGCGCCAGCAGCTCGAATACGGGAAACATTCAGTACTTC; CDR3aa: CASSSNTGNIQYF; abundance: -; v_gene: TRBV5-1; d_gene: -; len: 13; j_gene: TRBJ2-4
CDR3nt: TGTGCCAGCAGCGACACGATAGATAGGGATACGCAGTATTTT; CDR3aa: CASSDTIDRDTQYF; abundance: -; v_gene: TRBV7-2; d_gene: -; len: 14; j_gene: TRBJ2-3
CDR3nt: TGCGCCAGCAGCTCCGGACGAAGCGGAAACACCATATATTTT; CDR3aa: CASSSGRSGNTIYF; abundance: -; v_gene: TRBV5-1; d_gene: -; len: 14; j_gene: TRBJ1-3
CDR3nt: TGCGCCAGCAGCTTGGGGGGTACCTACGAGCAGTACTTC; CDR3aa: CASSLGGTYEQYF; abundance: -; v_gene: TRBV5-1; d_gene: -; len: 13; j_gene: TRBJ2-7
CDR3nt: TGTGCCAGCAGCCTTCGGGGGACTGGGGCCAACGTCCTGACTTTC; CDR3aa: CASSLRGTGANVLTF; abundance: -; v_gene: TRBV6-5; d_gene: -; len: 15; j_gene: TRBJ2-6
CDR3nt: TGCGCCAGCGCCATTTTATCTATGGTCGGGGGGGGAGCTGAAGCTTTCTTT; CDR3aa: CASAILSMVGGGAEAFF; abundance: few; v_gene: TRBV5-1; d_gene: -; len: 17; j_gene: TRBJ1-1
CDR3nt: TGTGCCAGTACCCAATCTGGAAACACCATATATTTT; CDR3aa: CASTQSGNTIYF; abundance: -; v_gene: TRBV19; d_gene: -; len: 12; j_gene: TRBJ1-3
CDR3nt: TGTGCCAGCAGTTACTCATGGGTGGGGAATCAGCCCCAGCATTTT; CDR3aa: CASSYSWVGNQPQHF; abundance: -; v_gene: TRBV6-5; d_gene: -; len: 15; j_gene: TRBJ1-5
CDR3nt: TGCGCCAGCAGCTTGGGCCACGGTGCCAACACCGGGGAGCTGTTTTTT; CDR3aa: CASSLGHGANTGELFF; abundance: once; v_gene: TRBV5-1; d_gene: -; len: 16; j_gene: TRBJ2-2
CDR3nt: TGTGCCAGCAGCGCTGGAAGGGTCTCCTACGAGCAGTACTTC; CDR3aa: CASSAGRVSYEQYF; abundance: -; v_gene: TRBV5-8; d_gene: -; len: 14; j_gene: TRBJ2-7
CDR3nt: TGCGCCAGCAGAGGTAGCGTTAGCACAGATACGCAGTATTTT; CDR3aa: CASRGSVSTDTQYF; abundance: -; v_gene: TRBV5-1; d_gene: -; len: 14; j_gene: TRBJ2-3
CDR3nt: TGTGCCAGCAGCCGGGGGGCGCAAGAGACCCAGTACTTC; CDR3aa: CASSRGAQETQYF; abundance: -; v_gene: TRBV25-1; d_gene: -; len: 13; j_gene: TRBJ2-5
CDR3nt: TGTGCCAGCAGCTTAGAACGCGGGATTTCAGAGACCCAGTACTTC; CDR3aa: CASSLERGISETQYF; abundance: once; v_gene: TRBV7-2; d_gene: -; len: 15; j_gene: TRBJ2-5
CDR3nt: TGTGCCAGCAACCACGGGGGGCCGACTGGTGAGCAGTTCTTC; CDR3aa: CASNHGGPTGEQFF; abundance: -; v_gene: TRBV7-3; d_gene: -; len: 14; j_gene: TRBJ2-1
CDR3nt: TGCGCCAGCAGCTTGGGAGGGAGGGGCACAGATACGCAGTATTTT; CDR3aa: CASSLGGRGTDTQYF; abundance: -; v_gene: TRBV5-1; d_gene: TRBD2; len: 15; j_gene: TRBJ2-3
CDR3nt: TGCGCCAGCACCGAACCGGGTGAGCAGTTCTTC; CDR3aa: CASTEPGEQFF; abundance: -; v_gene: TRBV10-2; d_gene: -; len: 11; j_gene: TRBJ2-1